What follows are 16 T cell receptor beta chains derived from one specimen sequenced in a study of CD8+CD57+ T cells in acquired aplastic anemia. According to the study, genomic DNA was the template for TCR beta VDJ and CDR3 profiling. TCRdb redid the calling of the reads with MiXCR, one entry per CDR3 protein. Of under 200,000 distinct CDR3 sequences in the sample, around 48% were seen once. CD8+CD57+ cell expansion, shown by flow cytometry, had occurred in the patients selected for sequencing. Sample: sorted CD4+, CD8+, or CD8+CD57+ T cells (not recorded which) from PBMCs. These receptors came from a human donor with aplastic anemia.

The J gene is TRBJ1-1, the V gene TRBV10-3; 8 nucleotides match TRBD1. The CDR3 contains 12 residues. Trimming cost V 3 bases and J 8 bases; bases outside gene matches: 2. The germline CDR1 and CDR2 sequences are ENHRY and SYGVKD. The CDR3 sequence: CAISDWTGEAFF. The CDR3 coding sequence is TGTGCCATCAGTGACTGGACAGGGGAAGCTTTCTTT.

This clonotype was picked up many times. The J gene is TRBJ2-7, the V gene TRBV7-2; D is undetermined. V lost 0 bases and J 0 bases, leaving 9 bases between the germline ends. Germline CDR1 is SGHTA and CDR2 is FQGNSA. The CDR3 contains 15 residues. In DNA, the CDR3 is TGTGCCAGCAGCTTAGCTTCTTCTAGCTCCTACGAGCAGTACTTC. Translation: CASSLASSSSYEQYF.

In this sample, this clonotype turned up many times. The chain's CDR3 is CASSERGGVTYEQYF. The CDR3 DNA sequence: TGTGCCAGCAGTGAAAGAGGGGGCGTCACCTACGAGCAGTACTTC. This chain connects TRBV6-1 to TRBJ2-7; 7 bases align to TRBD1. The V gene's germline CDR1 is MNHNS and CDR2 SASEGT. V shed 2 bases, J shed 2 bases, and the junction held 6 bases outside the gene matches. This CDR3 is built from 15 residues.

This clonotype occurred once. The rearrangement links TRBV5-4 to TRBJ2-7; 7 bases fit TRBD2. The germline V gene has CDR1 SGHNT and CDR2 YYREEE (reference sequence). CDR3 length equals 16 residues. J lost 0 bases, V lost 1 base, and 7 bases had no gene match. The DNA for the CDR3 is TGTGCCAGCAGCTTGAAGGACCGGGACTACTCCTACGAGCAGTACTTC. Amino acid sequence: CASSLKDRDYSYEQYF.

The chain employs TRBV20-1 and TRBJ1-2; 10 bases fit TRBD1. Losses at the gene ends were 7 bases for V and 5 bases for J; bases not matched to a gene: 4. The CDR3 runs 12 residues. Germline loops: CDR1 DFQATT, CDR2 SNEGSKA (reference sequence). CDR3 sequence (DNA): TGCAGTGACGGGACAGGGGCTTATGGCTACACCTTC. Its protein is CSDGTGAYGYTF.

This clonotype was counted only a few times. The rearrangement joins TRBV7-2 to TRBJ1-2; 8 nucleotides line up with TRBD1. With V trimmed by 6 bases and J by 3 bases, 3 bases remained unmatched. The CDR3 has 13 amino acids. Looked up from germline, CDR1 is SGHTA and CDR2 is FQGNSA. CDR3 in DNA: TGTGCCAGCAGACAACAGGGGGACTATGGCTACACCTTC. Translating gives CASRQQGDYGYTF.

The gene calls are TRBV9 and TRBJ1-1, with D possibly matching TRBD1 (5 bases). The length of the CDR3 is 12 residues. Germline lookup yields CDR1 SGDLS and CDR2 YYNGEE. Trimming shortened V by 0 bases and J by 7 bases, and 7 bases separated the two germline ends. CDR3 coding DNA: TGTGCCAGCAGCGTAGCAGGGAGTGAAGCTTTCTTT. Protein sequence: CASSVAGSEAFF.

This sequence joins TRBV2 and TRBJ2-5; weak D call: TRBD2 (5 bases). The CDR3 runs to 12 residues. The V end lost 0 bases, the J end lost 7 bases, and 6 bases lay between the germline ends. Per germline, CDR1 SNHLY and CDR2 FYNNEI. DNA for the CDR3: TGTGCCAGCAGTGAAGCCGCGGGGACCCAGTACTTC. It translates to CASSEAAGTQYF.

At least ten counts were recorded for this clonotype. The chain joins TRBV19 to TRBJ2-5; TRBD1 might be the D (6 bases). Trimming took 3 bases from V and 2 from J, leaving 16 bases between them. CDR3 length equals 16 residues. The germline gives CDR1 LNHDA, CDR2 SQIVND (reference sequence). The chain's CDR3 is CASSIDPWTVQETQYF. The CDR3 nucleotides are TGTGCCAGTAGTATCGACCCTTGGACAGTTCAAGAGACCCAGTACTTC.

In the case of this clonotype: A read error may be the cause here, since a much bigger clone is one base away. The chain carries TRBV11-2 and TRBJ2-7, with D perhaps matching TRBD1 or TRBD2 (6 bases each). Looked up from germline, CDR1 is SGHAT and CDR2 is FQNNGV. This CDR3 has 14 residues. The CDR3 nucleotides read TGTGCCAGCCGTCCCGGAGGGGGTCCCTACAAGCAGTACTTC. Translating gives CASRPGGGPYKQYF.

J is TRBJ1-2 and V is TRBV9; TRBD1 is a possible D gene (5 bases). The germline gives CDR1 SGDLS, CDR2 YYNGEE. V lost 4 bases to trimming and J lost 6 bases, with 19 bases between them. The CDR3 spans 15 residues. The CDR3, as DNA: TGTGCCAGCAGCTCCCGGGCGAGGCAGGGCGATGGCTACACCTTC. This translates into CASSSRARQGDGYTF.

This clonotype was recorded many times. V is TRBV14 and J is TRBJ2-3; no definite D call. Germline V gene sequence: CDR1 SGHDN, CDR2 FVKESK. This CDR3 has 14 residues. V lost 3 bases and J 0 bases, leaving 7 bases between the germline ends. CDR3 DNA sequence: TGTGCCAGCAGCCATCTAACTAGCACAGATACGCAGTATTTT. This sequence encodes CASSHLTSTDTQYF.

The sample holds many counts of this clonotype. The chain couples TRBV3-1 to TRBJ1-1; D unclear. Germline lookup yields CDR1 LGHDT and CDR2 YNNKEL (reference sequence). The V end was cut by 5 bases, the J end by 3 bases, with 13 bases between. This CDR3 is built from 14 residues. CDR3 DNA sequence: TGTGCCAGCAGCTCGACATCCTGGGACACTGAAGCTTTCTTT. This encodes CASSSTSWDTEAFF.

This clonotype was found many times. J is TRBJ1-6 and V is TRBV7-3, with 9 bases lining up with TRBD1. The V gene end was trimmed by 5 bases and the J gene end by 7 bases; junction bases not matched to a gene: 6. The CDR3 extends over 15 amino acids. Germline loops: CDR1 SGHTA, CDR2 FQGTGA. CDR3 in DNA: TGTGCCAGCAGCCCGGGGGACAGGGTAAATTCACCCCTCCACTTT. Its protein is CASSPGDRVNSPLHF.

This chain uses TRBV6-1 with TRBJ1-6; 8 bases match TRBD1. The CDR3 runs 15 residues. Germline CDR1 is MNHNS and CDR2 is SASEGT. Unmatched junction bases numbered 7, after V lost 5 bases and J lost 7 bases. The CDR3 nucleotides are TGTGCCAGCAGTAAGCGACAGGGGTTCAATTCACCCCTCCACTTT. It encodes CASSKRQGFNSPLHF.

This clonotype was counted many times. This chain uses TRBV20-1 with TRBJ2-7; 7 bases agree with TRBD2. Unmatched junction bases numbered 8, after V lost 3 bases and J lost 6 bases. The CDR3 consists of 13 residues. Germline lookup yields CDR1 DFQATT and CDR2 SNEGSKA (reference sequence). The CDR3, as DNA: TGCAGTGCTAGGTCAGGACTAGTTCGCGAGCAGTACTTC. Translating it yields CSARSGLVREQYF.